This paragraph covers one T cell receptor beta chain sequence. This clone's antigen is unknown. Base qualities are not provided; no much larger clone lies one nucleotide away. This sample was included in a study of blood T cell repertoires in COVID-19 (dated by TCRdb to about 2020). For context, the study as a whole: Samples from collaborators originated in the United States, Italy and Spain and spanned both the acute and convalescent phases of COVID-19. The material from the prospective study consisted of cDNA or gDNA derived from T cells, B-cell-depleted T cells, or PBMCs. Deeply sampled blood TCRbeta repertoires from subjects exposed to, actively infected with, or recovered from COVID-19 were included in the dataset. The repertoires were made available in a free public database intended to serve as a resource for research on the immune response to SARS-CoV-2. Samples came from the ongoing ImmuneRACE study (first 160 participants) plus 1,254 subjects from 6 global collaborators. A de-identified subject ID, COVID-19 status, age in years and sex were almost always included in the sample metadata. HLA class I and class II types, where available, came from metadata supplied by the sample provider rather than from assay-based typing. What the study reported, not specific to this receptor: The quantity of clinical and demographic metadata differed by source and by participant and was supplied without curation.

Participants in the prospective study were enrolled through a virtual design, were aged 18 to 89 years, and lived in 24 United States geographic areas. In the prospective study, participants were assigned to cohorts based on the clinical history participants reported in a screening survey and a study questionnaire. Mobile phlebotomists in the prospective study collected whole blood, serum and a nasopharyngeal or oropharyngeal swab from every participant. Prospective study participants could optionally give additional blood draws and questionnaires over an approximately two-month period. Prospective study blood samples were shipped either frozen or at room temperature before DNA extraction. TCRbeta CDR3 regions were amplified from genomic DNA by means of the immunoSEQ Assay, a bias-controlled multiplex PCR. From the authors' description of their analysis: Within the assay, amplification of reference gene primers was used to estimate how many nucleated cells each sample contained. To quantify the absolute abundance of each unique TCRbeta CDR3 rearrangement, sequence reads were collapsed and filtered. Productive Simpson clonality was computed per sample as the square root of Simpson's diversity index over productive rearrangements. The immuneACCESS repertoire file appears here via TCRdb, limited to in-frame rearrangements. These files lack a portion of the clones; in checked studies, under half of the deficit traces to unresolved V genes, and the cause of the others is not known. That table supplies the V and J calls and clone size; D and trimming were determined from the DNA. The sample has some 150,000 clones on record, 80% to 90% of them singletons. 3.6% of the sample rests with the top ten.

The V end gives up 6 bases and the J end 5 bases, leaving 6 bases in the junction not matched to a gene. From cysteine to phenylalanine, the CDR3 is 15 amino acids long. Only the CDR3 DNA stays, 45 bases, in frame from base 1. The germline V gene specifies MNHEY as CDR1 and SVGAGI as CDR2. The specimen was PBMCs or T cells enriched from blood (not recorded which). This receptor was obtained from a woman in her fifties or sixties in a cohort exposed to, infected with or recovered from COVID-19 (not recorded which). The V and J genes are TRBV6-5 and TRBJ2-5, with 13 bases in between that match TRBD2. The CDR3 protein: CASRLAGGPQETQYF. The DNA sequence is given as TGTGCCAGCAGACTAGCGGGGGGGCCTCAGGAGACCCAGTACTTC.